This TCR beta chain was recovered during a study of response to subunit inactivated influenza vaccine. The study, taken as a whole, reports: That few new T cells are recruited by each seasonal influenza vaccination was the authors' suggestion.

This clonotype was observed at least ten times. The antigen is undetermined. TCRdb recomputed calls from the RT-PCR reads with MiXCR, one row per CDR3 protein. Of 560,000 or so distinct CDR3 sequences detected, under 9% appear once; the ten largest clones hold 13%. The origin of this receptor is a man between 50 and 69 years old who received an inactivated influenza vaccine. The sequencing here drew on PBMCs from blood, taken 23 months after vaccination.

The chain's CDR3 is CASSPGRKRDTQYF. The CDR3 bases are TGTGCCAGCAGTCCGGGTCGGAAGCGGGATACGCAGTATTTT. The rearrangement links TRBV12-3 or TRBV12-4 to TRBJ2-3, with a weak D call TRBD2 (5 bases). V shed 5 bases and J shed 6 bases, with 15 bases lying between them. The CDR3 has 14 residues.